The 30 T cell receptor beta chains presented below share a single source sample, sequenced in a study of blood T cell repertoires in COVID-19. Libraries were prepared by immunoSEQ multiplex PCR; TCRdb keeps only in-frame clonotypes and omits some of them. The sample consists of tens of thousands of clones, more than 80% of them appearing once. The sample consisted of peripheral blood. The receptors were gathered from an elderly man with acute or convalescent COVID-19.

The chain has TRBV28 and TRBJ2-1; weak D call: TRBD1 (6 bases). The length of the CDR3 is 14 residues. Trimming cost V 7 bases and J 4 bases, with 14 bases left between them. The germline CDR1 and CDR2 sequences are MDHEN and SYDVKM. This CDR3 is CASNLPGHYNEQFF. The CDR3 DNA follows: TGTGCCAGCAATCTCCCGGGACATTACAATGAGCAGTTCTTC.

The chain recombines TRBV2 with TRBJ2-1, with 7 bases lining up with TRBD2. Germline CDR1 is SNHLY and CDR2 is FYNNEI. V lost 7 bases and J lost 5; bases outside the gene matches: 8. This CDR3 is 14 amino acids long. The DNA for the CDR3 is TGTGCCAGCAAGCGGGGCCGAACAGACAATGAGCAGTTCTTC. It specifies CASKRGRTDNEQFF.

The CDR3 region has the DNA TGTGCCAGCAGTTTATCAGCGGTGACCTCCTACGAGCAGTACTTC. It yields the protein CASSLSAVTSYEQYF. The chain carries TRBV27 and TRBJ2-7; D may be TRBD2 (5 bases). The germline V gene encodes CDR1 MNHEY and CDR2 SMNVEV (reference sequence). Between the trimmed V and J ends, which lost 0 bases and 0 bases, there was a span of 9 bases. This CDR3 contains 15 residues.

The rearrangement uses TRBV28 and TRBJ2-5; 14 bases fit TRBD2. Germline CDR1 reads MDHEN; CDR2 reads SYDVKM. This CDR3 has 17 amino acids. The trim removed 8 bases at V and 6 bases at J, leaving 14 bases unmatched. Here the CDR3 reads CASGTYTGTSGRKTQYF. CDR3 in DNA: TGTGCCAGCGGTACCTACACAGGGACTAGCGGGAGAAAGACCCAGTACTTC.

The rearrangement links TRBV6-2 or TRBV6-3 to TRBJ2-5; 9 bases are a match to TRBD2. With 0 bases clipped from V and 4 bases from J, the junction kept 6 bases outside the gene matches. The CDR3 loop spans 16 amino acids. The germline V gene has CDR1 MNHEY and CDR2 SVGEGT. The CDR3 coding sequence is TGTGCCAGCAGTTACTCGGCTAGCGGGATACGAGAGACCCAGTACTTC. It specifies CASSYSASGIRETQYF.

The rearrangement links TRBV7-6 to TRBJ1-1, with a tentative D call TRBD1 (5 bases). The CDR3 covers 16 residues. Trimming took 4 bases from V and 0 from J, leaving 15 bases between them. CDR1 and CDR2 (germline): SGHVS, FNYEAQ. The CDR3 sequence: CASSSGLTNLNTEAFF. CDR3 DNA: TGTGCCAGCAGCTCGGGACTGACTAACTTGAACACTGAAGCTTTCTTT.

CDR3 nucleotides: TGTGCCAGCAGCTTAGATTGGGCGGGAAACTCTGGAAACACCATATATTTT. This translates into CASSLDWAGNSGNTIYF. The V and J genes are TRBV7-2 and TRBJ1-3; D is unresolved. The germline V gene has CDR1 SGHTA and CDR2 FQGNSA. This CDR3 is built from 17 residues. V dropped 1 base and J dropped 0 bases, with 13 bases sitting between them.

The chain has TRBV18 and TRBJ1-1; 7 positions match TRBD1. V shed 3 bases, J shed 2 bases, and the junction held 6 bases outside the gene matches. CDR1 KGHSH and CDR2 LQKENI come from the germline V gene. This CDR3 spans 15 amino acids. The DNA of the CDR3 is TGTGCCAGCTCACCTCCCGGGACAGAAAACACTGAAGCTTTCTTT. Its translation: CASSPPGTENTEAFF.

The rearrangement links TRBV3-1 (or the pseudogene TRBV3-2) to TRBJ2-5; D is undetermined. Trimming left V 8 bases short and J 1 base short, with 17 bases between. This CDR3 has 15 residues. Per the germline V gene, CDR1 is LGHDT and CDR2 is YNNKEL (reference sequence). CDR3 amino acids: CASSGTAGFQETQYF. The CDR3 nucleotides are TGTGCCAGCTCAGGAACCGCTGGCTTCCAAGAGACCCAGTACTTC.

The rearrangement joins TRBV6-6 to TRBJ2-7, with TRBD1 matching 7 bases. The germline gives CDR1 MNHNY, CDR2 SVGAGI (reference sequence). Trimming removed 2 bases from V and 6 bases from J; junction bases left unmatched: 7. The CDR3 covers 14 residues. DNA of the CDR3: TGTGCCAGCAGTTACGGCCAGGGGGAAGCCGAGCAGTACTTC. As protein: CASSYGQGEAEQYF.

The J gene is TRBJ2-7, the V gene TRBV11-2; TRBD2 aligns across 11 bases. The V gene's germline CDR1 is SGHAT and CDR2 FQNNGV. The V and J ends lost 5 bases and 1 base, in that order; junction bases with no gene match: 7. CDR3 length: 16 residues. The CDR3 DNA follows: TGTGCCAGCAGCCCCGGGACTAGCGGAGCGTCCTACGAGCAGTACTTC. Translating it yields CASSPGTSGASYEQYF.

This clone was recorded a few times. This chain connects TRBV18 to TRBJ1-2, with D possibly matching TRBD1 (5 bases). The germline V gene has CDR1 KGHSH and CDR2 LQKENI. Between the trimmed V and J ends, which lost 0 bases and 3 bases, there was a span of 14 bases. The CDR3 has 16 amino acids. CDR3 in DNA: TGTGCCAGCTCACCACCAGGTCAGGGCGGCGACTATGGCTACACCTTC. It is translated as CASSPPGQGGDYGYTF.

The V gene is TRBV10-2, the J gene TRBJ2-2; 8 bases align to TRBD1. V dropped 2 bases and J dropped 5; count of bases not matched to a gene: 4. Germline CDR1 reads WSHSY; CDR2 reads SAAADI. The CDR3 consists of 15 residues. CDR3 in amino acids: CASSEQGAQTGELFF. CDR3 sequence (DNA): TGCGCCAGCAGTGAGCAGGGGGCGCAGACCGGGGAGCTGTTTTTT.

This rearrangement joins TRBV3-1 (or the pseudogene TRBV3-2) to TRBJ2-5; TRBD2 matches 13 bases. Germline trimming cut 8 bases from V and 5 bases from J; bases unmatched to any gene: 5. The CDR3 is 14 residues long. Germline V CDR1 and CDR2: LGHDT, YNNKEL (reference sequence). CDR3 amino acids: CASGLAGALETQYF. CDR3 DNA sequence: TGTGCCAGCGGACTAGCGGGAGCTTTGGAGACCCAGTACTTC.

V usage is TRBV4-2 and J usage is TRBJ1-5; 7 positions match TRBD1. Losses at the gene ends were 5 bases for V and 0 bases for J; bases not matched to a gene: 19. In germline, CDR1 is LGHNA, CDR2 YNFKEQ. This CDR3 is 20 amino acids long. The CDR3 bases are TGTGCCAGCAGCTCAACACTATTCAGGGACAGACAATATAGCAATCAGCCCCAGCATTTT. Translating it yields CASSSTLFRDRQYSNQPQHF.

The V call is TRBV2, the J call TRBJ2-1; 9 bases line up with TRBD1. J was trimmed by 4 bases and V by 6 bases; bases with no gene match: 4. Germline V gives CDR1 SNHLY, CDR2 FYNNEI. The CDR3 sequence is 14 residues long. This chain's CDR3 is CASRGTGMYNEQFF. CDR3 DNA: TGTGCCAGCAGAGGGACAGGGATGTACAATGAGCAGTTCTTC.

V gene TRBV5-1 combines with J gene TRBJ2-5; 13 positions agree with TRBD2. This CDR3 region has 16 residues. CDR1 is SGHRS and CDR2 is YFSETQ in the germline V gene. J lost 5 bases, V lost 4 bases, and 8 bases had no gene match. CDR3 bases: TGCGCCAGCAGCCCAGGACTAGCGGGAGTCGTGGAGACCCAGTACTTC. Translation gives CASSPGLAGVVETQYF.

The chain carries TRBV7-2 and TRBJ2-1; 9 bases align to TRBD2. Germline assignment: CDR1 SGHTA and CDR2 FQGNSA. Trimming removed 4 bases from V and 0 bases from J; junction bases left unmatched: 4. This CDR3 has 16 residues. In DNA, the CDR3 is TGTGCCAGCAGCTCGATTAGCGGGAGCTCCTACAATGAGCAGTTCTTC. It is translated as CASSSISGSSYNEQFF. The full variable domain, rest sourced from reference TRBV7-2 and TRBJ2-1, is GAGVSQSPSNKVTEKGKDVELRCDPISGHTALYWYRQSLGQGLEFLIYFQGNSAPDKSGLPSDRFSAERTGGSVSTLTIQRTQQEDSAVYLCASSSISGSSYNEQFFGPGTRLTVL.

The chain is built from TRBV5-6 and TRBJ2-5; no definite D call. There are 16 residues in the CDR3. CDR1 and CDR2 (germline): SGHDT, YYEEEE. The V gene lost 4 bases and the J gene lost 1 base, with 17 bases spanning the gap. Here the CDR3 DNA reads TGTGCCAGCAGCATACTTCTAAACAGAGCCCAAGAGACCCAGTACTTC. Its translation: CASSILLNRAQETQYF.

The rearrangement links TRBV28 to TRBJ1-2, with TRBD1 identical over 8 bases. The CDR3 runs to 16 residues. Germline-derived CDR1 and CDR2 are MDHEN and SYDVKM. Unmatched junction bases numbered 11, after V lost 4 bases and J lost 4 bases. The CDR3 here is CASSWGQALNLYGYTF. CDR3 nucleotides: TGTGCCAGCAGTTGGGGACAGGCCCTTAACCTCTATGGCTACACCTTC.

The chain employs TRBV27 and TRBJ2-1; D is unresolved. The CDR3 totals 13 residues. In germline, CDR1 is MNHEY, CDR2 SMNVEV (reference sequence). Trimming left V 3 bases short and J 9 bases short, with 12 bases between. CDR3 DNA sequence: TGTGCCAGCAGTTTGGGCCAGCAGGTTGAGCAGTTCTTC. It is translated as CASSLGQQVEQFF.

J is TRBJ1-2 and V is TRBV28; 7 bases align to TRBD1. Germline V gene sequence: CDR1 MDHEN, CDR2 SYDVKM. Germline trimming cut 6 bases from V and 2 bases from J; bases unmatched to any gene: 6. The CDR3 totals 14 residues. The CDR3 sequence: CASSPGTENYGYTF. The CDR3 nucleotides are TGTGCCAGCAGCCCCGGGACAGAGAACTATGGCTACACCTTC.

In this sample, this clone turned up a few times. This sequence joins TRBV11-2 and TRBJ2-5, with TRBD1 matching 12 bases. The CDR3 is 17 residues long. CDR1 and CDR2 (germline): SGHAT, FQNNGV. V was pared by 1 base and J by 5 bases, with 8 bases of the junction left unmatched. CDR3 residues: CASSLARGQGAGETQYF. Here the CDR3 DNA reads TGTGCCAGCAGCTTAGCCCGGGGACAGGGGGCTGGTGAGACCCAGTACTTC.

This chain connects TRBV20-1 to TRBJ2-5, with D perhaps matching TRBD2 (5 bases). The CDR3 length is 14 residues. V gave up 3 bases and J gave up 3 bases, with 14 bases separating them. Germline values: CDR1 DFQATT, CDR2 SNEGSKA (reference sequence). The CDR3 bases are TGCAGTGCTAGTAATAGTGCGGGCAAAGAGACCCAGTACTTC. Translation gives CSASNSAGKETQYF.

The V and J genes are TRBV5-1 and TRBJ2-5; 7 nucleotides align to TRBD1. V trimming: 0 bases; J trimming: 3 bases; junction bases outside the gene matches: 2. This CDR3 contains 14 residues. Germline V gene sequence: CDR1 SGHRS, CDR2 YFSETQ. CDR3 bases: TGCGCCAGCAGCTTGGACAGGGGTGAAGAGACCCAGTACTTC. The encoded protein is CASSLDRGEETQYF.

The chain combines TRBV21-1 with TRBJ2-2; no DNA check was done on the table's D call, TRBD2. TRBV21-1 is flagged as a pseudogene. The CDR3 sequence is 19 residues long. The CDR3 nucleotides read TGTGCCAGCAGCAAACCTGGACTAGCGGGGGGGGATATCCCCGGGGAGCTGTTTTTT. It translates to CASSKPGLAGGDIPGELFF.

The gene calls are TRBV3-1 (or the pseudogene TRBV3-2) and TRBJ2-7; TRBD2 agrees at 8 bases. The length of the CDR3 is 14 residues. J was trimmed by 2 bases and V by 6 bases; bases with no gene match: 6. In germline, CDR1 is LGHDT, CDR2 YNNKEL (reference sequence). The CDR3 loop reads CASSLSGVAYEQYF. The CDR3 DNA reads as TGTGCCAGCAGTCTTAGCGGGGTTGCCTACGAGCAGTACTTC.

The chain couples TRBV2 to TRBJ2-7; no definite D call. This CDR3 is 14 amino acids long. The germline CDR1 and CDR2 sequences are SNHLY and FYNNEI. Trimming cost V 9 bases and J 0 bases, with 15 bases left between them. The CDR3 region is CARRLPGGSYEQYF. CDR3 DNA: TGTGCCAGACGACTTCCTGGCGGCTCCTACGAGCAGTACTTC.

The V and J genes are TRBV14 and TRBJ2-1; TRBD1 might be the D (6 bases). CDR3 length: 12 amino acids. Deletions cut 3 bases from V and 9 bases from J, with 9 bases between. The germline gives CDR1 SGHDN, CDR2 FVKESK. The CDR3 sequence is CASSQQGIEQFF. CDR3 DNA: TGTGCCAGCAGCCAGCAGGGGATTGAGCAGTTCTTC.

The rearrangement joins TRBV7-2 to TRBJ2-5; D possibly corresponds to TRBD2 (5 bases). In germline, CDR1 is SGHTA, CDR2 FQGNSA. V was shortened by 4 bases and J by 4 bases, with 25 bases between the two germline ends. The CDR3 covers 18 residues. The CDR3 DNA sequence: TGTGCCAGCAGCTCTCCGACCTATAGAGTAGCGCCCCGAGAGACCCAGTACTTC. Residues: CASSSPTYRVAPRETQYF.